This T cell receptor (beta chain) was obtained from a study of regulatory T cells in long-lasting Graves disease. Time point defined: newly diagnosed GD, antithyroid drugs for less than 3 months. The TCR library was made from RNA extracted from PBMCs. Patients of an endocrinology department in Xi'an, China, were included. For TCR beta, libraries came from iRepertoire HTBI primers and Arm-PCR of CDR3 regions. TCRdb reprocessed the multiplex PCR reads via MiXCR and lists one record per CDR3 protein. This sample yields approximately 460,000 distinct CDR3 sequences, of which about a sixth are seen a single time; over 8.5% belongs to the top ten. CDR1 is SGHRS, CDR2 YFSETQ, per germline. The V end lost 2 bases, the J end lost 6 bases, and 11 bases lay between the germline ends. This CDR3 region has 13 residues. In addition, the sample was reused for a study of T cells in Graves' hyperthyroidism and ophthalmopathy. From that second work: A model of 13 V-J pairs discriminated ophthalmopathy from stable hyperthyroidism.

The specimen comprised peripheral blood mononuclear cells (PBMCs), sampled at new diagnosis, from a patient treated with antithyroid drugs. V is TRBV5-1 and J is TRBJ1-2; TRBD1 might be the D (6 bases). This sequence originates from a woman aged 25 to 39 with Graves disease. CDR3 amino acids: CASSFGAGDGYTF. CDR3 coding DNA: TGCGCCAGCAGCTTCGGGGCAGGGGATGGCTACACCTTC.